This T cell receptor beta chain was captured by sequencing in a study of blood T cell repertoires in COVID-19. Study-wide context: COVID-19 samples collected from the United States, Italy and Spain covered acute and convalescent phases. T cells, B-cell-depleted T cells, or PBMCs provided the cDNA or gDNA that served as material.

The CDR3 totals 14 residues. CDR1 and CDR2 from the germline V gene are MNHEY and SVGAGI. The junction had 2 bases not matched to a gene; V was cut back by 5 bases and J by 4 bases. In the original processing: Amplification with reference gene primers provided the estimates of nucleated cell counts. Repertoires were generated with immunoSEQ multiplex PCR, while TCRdb's copy carries only in-frame clones and drops some. That table supplies the V and J calls and clone size; D and trimming were determined from the DNA. The repertoire holds about 39,000 clones, with around 84% as singletons. Sequenced material: peripheral blood. This TCR was recovered from a man between 65 and 79 years old with acute or convalescent COVID-19. The chain links TRBV6-5 to TRBJ2-2; 9 nucleotides line up with TRBD1. CDR3 sequence: CASSLDRGTGELFF. The CDR3 nucleotides read TGTGCCAGCAGTCTGGACAGGGGCACCGGGGAGCTGTTTTTT.